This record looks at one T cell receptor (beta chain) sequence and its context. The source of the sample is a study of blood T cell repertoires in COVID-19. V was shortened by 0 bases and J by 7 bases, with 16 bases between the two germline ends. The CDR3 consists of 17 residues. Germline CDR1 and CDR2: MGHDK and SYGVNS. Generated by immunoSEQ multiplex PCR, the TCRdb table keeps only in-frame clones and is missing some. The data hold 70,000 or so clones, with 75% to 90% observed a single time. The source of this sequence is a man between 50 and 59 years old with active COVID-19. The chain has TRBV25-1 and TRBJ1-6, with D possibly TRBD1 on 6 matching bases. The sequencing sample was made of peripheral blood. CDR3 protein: CASSEYSGARKNSPLHF. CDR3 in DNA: TGTGCCAGCAGTGAATATTCAGGGGCGAGGAAGAATTCACCCCTCCACTTT.